The 26 T cell receptor beta chains given below trace back to one sample, sequenced in a study of T cells expressing NK-cell markers. TCRdb re-called the 5' RACE reads and catalogs CDR3 proteins one per entry, DNA excluded. The ten most abundant clones cover about 10% of a sample with some 390,000 distinct CDR3 sequences. The sample was blood T cells: a sorted CD56 or NKG2C T cell subset, CD4+ or CD8+ T cells, or bulk PBMC T cells (not recorded which). These receptors all stem from a woman in her fifties or sixties in good health.

J is TRBJ2-3 and V is TRBV9; with no DNA, the TCRdb D assignment of TRBD2 cannot be verified. Germline CDR1 reads SGDLS; CDR2 reads YYNGEE. This CDR3 has 16 residues. This CDR3 is CASSGRTSGRTDTQYF.

This chain connects TRBV4-1 to TRBJ1-2. Germline-derived CDR1 and CDR2 are MGHRA and YSYEKL. The CDR3 consists of 14 residues. The CDR3 region is CASSQGVGPYGYTF.

CDR3 in amino acids: CASSFAGAFGTDTQYF. J is TRBJ2-3 and V is TRBV5-5; the TCRdb D gene call, TRBD2, has no DNA to confirm it. CDR3 length: 16 amino acids. Per germline, CDR1 SGHKS and CDR2 YYEKEE (reference sequence).

The chain combines TRBV6-5 with TRBJ2-3; TCRdb's assignment of TRBD1 cannot be checked, as there is no DNA. The V gene's germline CDR1 is MNHEY and CDR2 SVGAGI. CDR3 length: 15 amino acids. CDR3 amino acids: CASSYGGGSTDTQYF.

J is TRBJ2-3 and V is TRBV10-2. The CDR3 contains 14 residues. CDR1 is WSHSY, CDR2 SAAADI, per germline. CDR3 sequence reads: CASSEVISTDTQYF.

The V call is TRBV7-3, the J call TRBJ2-2; the TCRdb call, TRBD2, lacks DNA for checking. The CDR3 runs to 15 residues. Per the germline V gene, CDR1 is SGHTA and CDR2 is FQGTGA. The CDR3 sequence is CASTIGLAGAGELFF.

J is TRBJ2-5 and V is TRBV6-5; the TCRdb call, TRBD2, lacks DNA for checking. This CDR3 contains 14 residues. Germline V gene sequence: CDR1 MNHEY, CDR2 SVGAGI. CDR3 region: CASSSEDPLETQYF.

V and J are TRBV12-3 or TRBV12-4 and TRBJ2-7; TCRdb returns TRBD2, unconfirmable since there is no DNA. This CDR3 has 15 residues. CDR3 sequence reads: CASSPQLPVGYEQYF.

The V call is TRBV10-2, the J call TRBJ2-7; the TRBD2 assignment by TCRdb is unverifiable without DNA. Germline values: CDR1 WSHSY, CDR2 SAAADI. CDR3 length: 13 amino acids. CDR3 residues: CASSGTSGYEQYF.

V is TRBV20-1 and J is TRBJ2-2; the D gene TCRdb calls, TRBD2, cannot be checked with no DNA. This CDR3 spans 14 amino acids. The germline CDR1 and CDR2 sequences are DFQATT and SNEGSKA (reference sequence). CDR3 sequence reads: CSARRAGVAGELFF.

V is TRBV7-2 and J is TRBJ2-1; TCRdb's D gene call, TRBD2, goes unchecked for lack of DNA. The germline V gene has CDR1 SGHTA and CDR2 FQGNSA. The CDR3 contains 15 residues. CDR3 sequence: CASSFYGRAMDEQFF.

The J gene is TRBJ2-3, the V gene TRBV3-1. This CDR3 contains 14 residues. CDR1 LGHDT and CDR2 YNNKEL come from the germline V gene (reference sequence). CDR3 region: CASSPTWSPDTQYF.

The chain recombines TRBV20-1 with TRBJ2-1; TCRdb lists TRBD2, though no DNA is available to test this call. CDR3 size: 19 residues. Germline V gene sequence: CDR1 DFQATT, CDR2 SNEGSKA (reference sequence). CDR3: CSARDGGLAGGSSYNEQFF.

This chain connects TRBV7-9 to TRBJ2-1; there is no DNA to check the TCRdb D call of TRBD2. CDR3 length equals 16 residues. Germline V gene sequence: CDR1 SEHNR, CDR2 FQNEAQ (reference sequence). This CDR3 reads CASSNRGTSEDNEQFF.

The chain has TRBV4-2 and TRBJ1-3; TCRdb calls TRBD1, which cannot be checked without DNA. The V gene's germline CDR1 is LGHNA and CDR2 YNFKEQ. The CDR3 runs 15 residues. CDR3 loop: CASSRDPTGADTIYF.

The CDR3 spells CSANDQIRSTDTQYF. The chain uses TRBV20-1 and TRBJ2-3. This CDR3 has 15 amino acids. The germline CDR1 and CDR2 sequences are DFQATT and SNEGSKA (reference sequence).

The V call is TRBV12-3 or TRBV12-4, the J call TRBJ2-2; TCRdb designates TRBD1, a call that cannot be tested without DNA. The CDR3 extends over 14 amino acids. The CDR3 loop is CASNPDRFAGELFF.

The chain is built from TRBV27 and TRBJ1-1; TCRdb's D call of TRBD1 is untestable without DNA. The germline V gene encodes CDR1 MNHEY and CDR2 SMNVEV (reference sequence). This CDR3 is 13 amino acids long. The CDR3 sequence: CASRGQMGTEAFF.

This CDR3 is CASSYKGPRGTEAFF. This chain connects TRBV27 to TRBJ1-1. The CDR3 length is 15 residues. In germline, CDR1 is MNHEY, CDR2 SMNVEV (reference sequence).

The CDR3 is CASSQELAGRVGGELFF. The chain uses TRBV4-1 and TRBJ2-2; TCRdb's D gene call, TRBD2, goes unchecked for lack of DNA. Per germline, CDR1 MGHRA and CDR2 YSYEKL. CDR3 size: 17 residues.

This chain uses TRBV4-1 with TRBJ2-3; without DNA, the TCRdb call of TRBD2 cannot be checked. Germline assignment: CDR1 MGHRA and CDR2 YSYEKL. This CDR3 comprises 16 residues. CDR3 sequence: CASSQDDSGGPEAQYF.

The genes are TRBV11-3 and TRBJ1-1. Germline V gives CDR1 SGHNT, CDR2 YENEEA. The CDR3 loop spans 13 amino acids. The CDR3 reads CASSLGSTTEAFF.

V usage is TRBV5-1 and J usage is TRBJ1-1. Germline lookup yields CDR1 SGHRS and CDR2 YFSETQ. The CDR3 spans 15 residues. CDR3: CASSLFGSWDTEAFF.

This chain connects TRBV10-3 to TRBJ2-3. Per the germline V gene, CDR1 is ENHRY and CDR2 is SYGVKD. The CDR3 is 15 amino acids. The CDR3 reads CAISIGQQRTDTQYF.

The J gene is TRBJ1-2, the V gene TRBV12-3 or TRBV12-4. This CDR3 spans 14 amino acids. The CDR3 region is CASSLQQTNYGYTF.

This chain uses TRBV29-1 with TRBJ2-5. This CDR3 has 12 amino acids. Germline values: CDR1 SQVTM, CDR2 ANQGSEA. The CDR3 is CSVDRTPETQYF. Using reference TRBV29-1 and TRBJ2-5 for the parts outside the CDR3, the full variable domain is SAVISQKPSRDICQRGTSLTIQCQVDSQVTMMFWYRQQPGQSLTLIATANQGSEATYESGFVIDKFPISRPNLTFSTLTVSNMSPEDSSIYLCSVDRTPETQYFGPGTRLLVL.